The next 30 T cell receptor beta chains were all read from a single sample in a study of cytomegalovirus exposure and HLA in healthy donors. Primers for the PCR totalled 60 Vbeta and 13 Jbeta. The table came from immunoSEQ multiplex PCR; TCRdb's copy has only in-frame clones and leaves some out. Among 110,000 or so clones listed, approximately 74% were seen once. Sequenced: PBMCs. These receptors were collected from a woman aged 40-49 years in good health and CMV-seropositive.

This clone occurred once. This rearrangement joins TRBV27 to TRBJ2-1; 7 nucleotides agree with TRBD2. The CDR3 has 14 residues. Germline CDR1 is MNHEY and CDR2 is SMNVEV (reference sequence). V shed 8 bases, J shed 3 bases, and the junction held 7 bases outside the gene matches. The CDR3 is CASGMSGIYNEQFF. CDR3 DNA sequence: TGTGCCAGCGGTATGAGCGGGATCTACAATGAGCAGTTCTTC.

V and J are TRBV18 and TRBJ2-5; D is possibly TRBD2 (5 bases). The CDR3 consists of 15 residues. Germline CDR1 KGHSH, CDR2 LQKENI. V was shortened by 3 bases and J by 5 bases, with 16 bases between the two germline ends. The chain's CDR3 is CASSPEGLARETQYF. The CDR3, as DNA: TGTGCCAGCTCACCCGAGGGTCTAGCCCGGGAGACCCAGTACTTC. The full variable domain, with the rest looked up from reference TRBV18 and TRBJ2-5, is NAGVMQNPRHLVRRRGQEARLRCSPMKGHSHVYWYRQLPEEGLKFMVYLQKENIIDESGMPKERFSAEFPKEGPSILRIQQVVRGDSAAYFCASSPEGLARETQYFGPGTRLLVL.

This clone came up a few times. The chain is built from TRBV7-5 and TRBJ2-1; TRBD2, the table's D call, was not compared with the DNA. TRBV7-5 is described as a pseudogene. The length of the CDR3 is 12 residues. The CDR3 sequence is CARSLGGDEQFF. Here the CDR3 DNA reads TGTGCCAGAAGCCTCGGGGGTGATGAGCAGTTCTTC.

The rearrangement joins TRBV2 to TRBJ2-1, with a possible D match to TRBD2 (7 bases). Deletions cut 6 bases from V and 7 bases from J, with 10 bases between. The CDR3 is 12 amino acids. Germline CDR1 and CDR2: SNHLY and FYNNEI. CDR3 protein: CASREGGNEQFF. The CDR3, as DNA: TGTGCCAGCAGAGAGGGGGGGAATGAGCAGTTCTTC. The complete variable domain, with remaining parts taken from reference TRBV2 and TRBJ2-1, reads EPEVTQTPSHQVTQMGQEVILRCVPISNHLYFYWYRQILGQKVEFLVSFYNNEISEKSEIFDDQFSVERPDGSNFTLKIRSTKLEDSAMYFCASREGGNEQFFGPGTRLTVL.

The rearrangement uses TRBV28 and TRBJ1-2, with D unresolved. Germline V CDR1 and CDR2: MDHEN, SYDVKM. With 4 bases removed from V and 2 bases from J, the gap between germline ends came to 2 bases. The CDR3 has 11 amino acids. The CDR3 sequence: CASSSNYGYTF. CDR3 nucleotides: TGTGCCAGCAGTTCAAACTATGGCTACACCTTC.

The V call is TRBV7-9, the J call TRBJ1-2; 8 positions agree with TRBD1. Germline CDR1 is SEHNR and CDR2 is FQNEAQ (reference sequence). V lost 4 bases and J lost 6; bases outside the gene matches: 10. CDR3 length equals 15 residues. CDR3 region: CASSSRRTGRDGYTF. For the CDR3, the DNA is TGTGCCAGCAGCTCTAGGAGGACAGGGAGGGATGGCTACACCTTC.

The genes are TRBV7-2 and TRBJ2-4; D may be TRBD2 (6 bases). V was trimmed by 1 base and J by 1 base, leaving 11 bases between them. Germline V gene lookup returns CDR1 SGHTA and CDR2 FQGNSA. CDR3 length: 16 amino acids. CDR3 bases: TGTGCCAGCAGCTTAGATCGGGGGAGGGCCAAAAACATTCAGTACTTC. Residues: CASSLDRGRAKNIQYF. Full variable domain (remainder filled in from reference TRBV7-2 and TRBJ2-4): GAGVSQSPSNKVTEKGKDVELRCDPISGHTALYWYRQSLGQGLEFLIYFQGNSAPDKSGLPSDRFSAERTGGSVSTLTIQRTQQEDSAVYLCASSLDRGRAKNIQYFGAGTRLSVL.

This clone was seen only a few times. Other DNA sequences in this specimen translate into the identical CDR3. The V and J genes are TRBV5-1 and TRBJ1-1; 8 bases align to TRBD1. The CDR3 loop spans 14 amino acids. J gave up 5 bases and V 0 bases, and 3 bases lay outside the gene matches. Germline loops: CDR1 SGHRS, CDR2 YFSETQ. For the CDR3, the DNA is TGCGCCAGCAGCTTGGGACAGGGGCGGACTGAAGCTTTCTTT. Translating it yields CASSLGQGRTEAFF.

This chain uses TRBV6-5 with TRBJ1-2; the match to TRBD1 covers 10 bases. CDR1 is MNHEY and CDR2 is SVGAGI in the germline V gene. The CDR3 has 14 amino acids. Trimming took 7 bases from V and 4 from J; bases not matched to a gene: 6. CDR3 region: CASTQTGGGYGYTF. DNA of the CDR3: TGTGCCAGCACCCAGACAGGGGGCGGCTATGGCTACACCTTC.

This chain joins TRBV7-9 and TRBJ2-2; a weak D match, TRBD1 (6 bases). Germline values: CDR1 SEHNR, CDR2 FQNEAQ (reference sequence). The CDR3 sequence is 16 residues long. Between the trimmed V and J ends, which lost 5 bases and 4 bases, there was a span of 17 bases. The CDR3 nucleotides are TGTGCCAGCAGCACCACAGGGACCCCTGGCACCGGGGAGCTGTTTTTT. It codes for CASSTTGTPGTGELFF. Variable domain in full (rest from reference TRBV7-9 and TRBJ2-2): DTGVSQNPRHKITKRGQNVTFRCDPISEHNRLYWYRQTLGQGPEFLTYFQNEAQLEKSRLLSDRFSAERPKGSFSTLEIQRTEQGDSAMYLCASSTTGTPGTGELFFGEGSRLTVL.

On this clone: The sample has other DNA sequences that encode this CDR3 too. The CDR3 here is CASSGQGADQPQHF. The CDR3 DNA reads as TGTGCCAGCTCGGGGCAGGGGGCCGATCAGCCCCAGCATTTT. The chain has TRBV18 and TRBJ1-5; 8 bases align to TRBD1. Trimming removed 6 bases from V and 5 bases from J; junction bases left unmatched: 6. The CDR3 is 14 residues long. From germline, CDR1 is KGHSH and CDR2 LQKENI. The full variable domain, its missing parts supplied by reference TRBV18 and TRBJ1-5, is NAGVMQNPRHLVRRRGQEARLRCSPMKGHSHVYWYRQLPEEGLKFMVYLQKENIIDESGMPKERFSAEFPKEGPSILRIQQVVRGDSAAYFCASSGQGADQPQHFGDGTRLSIL.

This chain uses TRBV7-2 with TRBJ2-5; 8 nucleotides align to TRBD2. The CDR3 has 15 amino acids. The germline gives CDR1 SGHTA, CDR2 FQGNSA. V lost 1 base and J lost 1; bases outside the gene matches: 2. CDR3 nucleotides: TGTGCCAGCAGCTTAGGTGGGACTAGCCAAGAGACCCAGTACTTC. It encodes CASSLGGTSQETQYF.

This chain joins TRBV19 and TRBJ1-1; no clear D gene. Trimming removed 5 bases from V and 1 base from J, with 8 bases in between. There are 13 residues in the CDR3. Germline V CDR1 and CDR2: LNHDA, SQIVND (reference sequence). The CDR3 protein is CASSRTANTEAFF. The CDR3 region has the DNA TGTGCCAGTAGTCGTACAGCGAACACTGAAGCTTTCTTT.

Of note for this clone: One end of the junction varies from germline; a read error may be responsible. The sample holds other DNA sequences that translate to the same CDR3. The chain has TRBV9 and TRBJ2-3; 9 nucleotides align to TRBD1. Germline V gives CDR1 SGDLS, CDR2 YYNGEE. The CDR3 has 18 residues. The CDR3 coding sequence is TGTGCCAGCAGCGTAGGGGTAGGGGGGACAGGGTGGACAGATACGCAATATTTT. Translating it yields CASSVGVGGTGWTDTQYF.

The chain links TRBV2 to TRBJ2-5, with no clear D. Germline lookup yields CDR1 SNHLY and CDR2 FYNNEI. Trimming left V 3 bases short and J 4 bases short, with 9 bases between. The CDR3 loop spans 13 amino acids. In DNA form, the CDR3 reads TGTGCCAGCAGTGATGAGATGGTAGAGACCCAGTACTTC. Translation gives CASSDEMVETQYF.

In DNA, the CDR3 is TGTGCCACCGGGGGGAACGCGCAGTTCTTC. This encodes CATGGNAQFF. The chain joins TRBV15 to TRBJ2-1; maybe TRBD2 (6 bases). Germline CDR1 and CDR2: LNHNV and YYDKDF (reference sequence). This CDR3 contains 10 residues. V was shortened by 8 bases and J by 12 bases, with 11 bases between the two germline ends.

This clone was detected only once. V and J are TRBV7-9 and TRBJ2-7; possible D gene TRBD1, 5 bases. The CDR3 has 13 amino acids. CDR1 is SEHNR and CDR2 is FQNEAQ in the germline V gene (reference sequence). V was cut by 10 bases and J by 2 bases, with 15 bases left in between. The CDR3 sequence is CATSLQAAYEQYF. In nucleotides, the CDR3 is TGTGCCACCTCGCTACAGGCTGCCTACGAGCAGTACTTC. The full variable domain, completed using reference TRBV7-9 and TRBJ2-7, is DTGVSQNPRHKITKRGQNVTFRCDPISEHNRLYWYRQTLGQGPEFLTYFQNEAQLEKSRLLSDRFSAERPKGSFSTLEIQRTEQGDSAMYLCATSLQAAYEQYFGPGTRLTVT.

This rearrangement joins TRBV2 to TRBJ2-6, with TRBD2 as a possible D gene (5 bases). Trimming took 10 bases from V and 1 from J, leaving 8 bases between them. This CDR3 has 13 residues. Germline lookup yields CDR1 SNHLY and CDR2 FYNNEI. The CDR3: CAKRASGANVLTF. The CDR3, as DNA: TGTGCCAAGAGGGCTTCTGGGGCCAACGTCCTGACTTTC. Full variable domain (remainder filled in from reference TRBV2 and TRBJ2-6): EPEVTQTPSHQVTQMGQEVILRCVPISNHLYFYWYRQILGQKVEFLVSFYNNEISEKSEIFDDQFSVERPDGSNFTLKIRSTKLEDSAMYFCAKRASGANVLTFGAGSRLTVL.

The rearrangement uses TRBV7-2 and TRBJ2-3, with D possibly being TRBD2 (5 bases). V lost 1 base and J 0 bases, leaving 8 bases between the germline ends. Germline CDR1 is SGHTA and CDR2 is FQGNSA. The CDR3 runs 15 residues. CDR3 in amino acids: CASSLGVASTDTQYF. The CDR3 nucleotides read TGTGCCAGCAGCTTAGGGGTAGCGAGCACAGATACGCAGTATTTT.

The rearrangement uses TRBV14 and TRBJ2-5, with a tentative D call TRBD2 (7 bases). CDR1 and CDR2 from the germline V gene are SGHDN and FVKESK. Deletions cut 4 bases from V and 4 bases from J, with 10 bases between. CDR3 length equals 13 residues. The CDR3 region has the DNA TGTGCCAGCAGCCTGAGGGGGGGAGAGACCCAGTACTTC. Amino acid sequence: CASSLRGGETQYF.

V gene TRBV6-5 combines with J gene TRBJ2-2; TRBD1 aligns across 7 bases. The CDR3 is made up of 15 amino acids. After removal of 5 bases from V and 1 base from J, the junction contained 4 bases not matched to a gene. Germline assignment: CDR1 MNHEY and CDR2 SVGAGI. CDR3 sequence reads: CASSARTGNTGELFF. CDR3 DNA sequence: TGTGCCAGCAGTGCCCGGACAGGGAACACCGGGGAGCTGTTTTTT.

The chain has TRBV18 and TRBJ1-3; maybe TRBD1 (5 bases). The ends were cut back, 3 bases at V and 1 base at J, with 16 bases in the middle. Germline V CDR1 and CDR2: KGHSH, LQKENI. The CDR3 spans 17 residues. The CDR3 nucleotides read TGTGCCAGCTCACCGGACCGGGGGGGTCTTTCTGGAAACACCATATATTTT. Translation: CASSPDRGGLSGNTIYF.

In DNA, the CDR3 is TGTGCCAGCAGCCCGGACAGGGGGAATCGTGGCTACACCTTC. Protein product: CASSPDRGNRGYTF. The chain carries TRBV7-8 and TRBJ1-2, with 10 bases aligning to TRBD1. V lost 5 bases and J lost 7; bases outside the gene matches: 7. Per the germline V gene, CDR1 is SGHVS and CDR2 is FQNEAQ. The CDR3 sequence is 14 residues long.

The chain employs TRBV19 and TRBJ1-1; 9 nucleotides align to TRBD1. V lost 4 bases, J lost 2 bases, and 11 bases stayed unmatched. Per germline, CDR1 LNHDA and CDR2 SQIVND (reference sequence). The CDR3 contains 17 residues. In DNA, the CDR3 is TGTGCCAGTAGTAATCGGCGGACAGGGGCGTTCAACACTGAAGCTTTCTTT. It translates to CASSNRRTGAFNTEAFF.

V gene TRBV7-9 combines with J gene TRBJ2-7; 8 positions agree with TRBD1. The CDR3 sequence is 14 residues long. The trim removed 1 base at V and 5 bases at J, leaving 4 bases unmatched. In germline, CDR1 is SEHNR, CDR2 FQNEAQ (reference sequence). The CDR3 is CASSLVWTGNEQYF. The CDR3 region has the DNA TGTGCCAGCAGCTTAGTTTGGACAGGGAACGAGCAGTACTTC.

The rearrangement joins TRBV5-1 to TRBJ2-6; D may be TRBD1 (5 bases). CDR1 is SGHRS and CDR2 is YFSETQ in the germline V gene. The CDR3 contains 15 residues. V lost 3 bases and J lost 1, with 8 bases in between. CDR3 DNA sequence: TGCGCCAGCAGCTCTCAGGGATCTGGGGCCAACGTCCTGACTTTC. It encodes CASSSQGSGANVLTF.

The chain employs TRBV7-3 and TRBJ2-2; possibly TRBD2 for D (8 bases). V lost 5 bases and J lost 6, with 16 bases in between. In germline, CDR1 is SGHTA, CDR2 FQGTGA. The CDR3 totals 15 residues. The CDR3 DNA reads as TGTGCCAGCAGCCGGGAGGGGGCTAACCCCGGGGAGCTGTTTTTT. Its protein product is CASSREGANPGELFF.

This clone was detected only a few times. This chain connects TRBV4-3 to TRBJ1-6, with D unresolved. From germline, CDR1 is LGHNA and CDR2 YSLEER. The CDR3 runs 15 residues. Deletions cut 2 bases from V and 7 bases from J, with 12 bases between. The CDR3: CASSQSNSLNSPLHF. CDR3 coding DNA: TGCGCCAGCAGCCAAAGTAACAGCCTGAATTCACCCCTCCACTTT.

This chain uses TRBV27 with TRBJ2-7; TRBD2 matches 8 bases. Germline CDR1 and CDR2: MNHEY and SMNVEV (reference sequence). The CDR3 loop spans 14 amino acids. Trimming cost V 3 bases and J 5 bases; bases outside gene matches: 6. CDR3 sequence reads: CASSFGGATNEQYF. The CDR3 nucleotides are TGTGCCAGCAGTTTCGGGGGGGCTACGAACGAGCAGTACTTC.

The chain recombines TRBV7-9 with TRBJ1-1; TRBD1 might be the D (5 bases). Per germline, CDR1 SEHNR and CDR2 FQNEAQ (reference sequence). The V end was cut by 3 bases, the J end by 1 base, with 12 bases between. The CDR3 loop spans 15 amino acids. As DNA, the CDR3 is TGTGCCAGCAGCTTCCAGGGAGGGGAGAACACTGAAGCTTTCTTT. This codes for CASSFQGGENTEAFF.